Sequencing of this T cell receptor (beta chain) was carried out in a study of a mutant IDH1 vaccine in newly diagnosed glioma. Study-wide background: Vaccinations were initiated 4-6 weeks following radiotherapy alone, or were given together with temozolomide cycles. Treated patients, averaging 40.4 years, were about 60% male and approximately 38% female.

As to this clone: Its antigen is currently unknown.

The time point was: week 5, during vaccination. Each dose delivered 300 ug of mutant IDH1 20-mer peptide subcutaneously with imiquimod. This CDR3 is built from 13 residues. The ends lost 9 bases at V and 6 bases at J; junction bases unmatched: 10. Looked up from germline, CDR1 is LNHDA and CDR2 is SQIVND (reference sequence). Sequenced by immunoSEQ multiplex PCR; TCRdb stores in-frame clones only, minus some. The sample lists tens of thousands of clones, 85% to 90% occurring once. General study findings and limits: Pseudoprogression appeared independent of alterations in top peripheral clonotypes.

The receptor was isolated from a middle-aged woman with glioma. The chain is built from TRBV19 and TRBJ1-1; 7 nucleotides match TRBD1. The sequencing here drew on PBMCs, taken from a glioma patient whose treatment included an IDH1 peptide vaccine. The CDR3 sequence is CASGTVGVPEAFF. In DNA form, the CDR3 reads TGTGCCAGCGGGACAGTTGGGGTTCCTGAAGCTTTCTTT.